The 31 T cell receptor beta chains given below trace back to one sample, sequenced in a study of T cell responses to AZD1222 COVID-19 vaccine. Measured with immunoSEQ multiplex PCR; TCRdb has only the in-frame clones, and not every one. The data show some 150,000 clones, with under 95% seen just once and approximately 17% held by the top ten. The sample in question was peripheral blood, obtained on day 0 of AZD1222 vaccination. These receptors came from an adult in good health.

The chain links TRBV4-1 to TRBJ1-2; D is unresolved. Trimming removed 1 base from V and 6 bases from J, with 12 bases in between. Germline V gives CDR1 MGHRA, CDR2 YSYEKL. This CDR3 is 14 amino acids long. The CDR3 DNA reads TGCGCCAGCAGCCAAGCGACGGAGGGCCATGGCTACACCTTC. It specifies CASSQATEGHGYTF.

The CDR3 DNA sequence: TGTGCCAGCAGCGCTAGCGGGGCAATCCAAGAGACCCAGTACTTC. Protein sequence: CASSASGAIQETQYF. The V gene is TRBV2, the J gene TRBJ2-5; TRBD2 agrees at 9 bases. From germline, CDR1 is SNHLY and CDR2 FYNNEI. The CDR3 has 15 residues. V dropped 6 bases and J dropped 1; count of bases not matched to a gene: 6.

The V gene is TRBV24-1, the J gene TRBJ2-5; TRBD1 matches 8 bases. There are 15 residues in the CDR3. Trimming cost V 1 base and J 1 base; bases outside gene matches: 1. CDR1 is KGHDR, CDR2 SFDVKD, per germline. CDR3 amino acids: CATSDFGQGQETQYF. CDR3 bases: TGTGCCACCAGTGATTTTGGACAGGGCCAAGAGACCCAGTACTTC.

The rearrangement links TRBV9 to TRBJ1-1; D is unclear. The CDR3 covers 15 residues. Germline assignment: CDR1 SGDLS and CDR2 YYNGEE. Trimming took off 0 bases at V and 0 bases at J, with 9 bases between the two ends. As DNA, the CDR3 is TGTGCCAGCAGCGTAGCGGGGTTACTGAACACTGAAGCTTTCTTT. Residues: CASSVAGLLNTEAFF.

This sequence joins TRBV19 and TRBJ2-7; D is possibly TRBD2 (5 bases). Germline V lookup: CDR1 LNHDA, CDR2 SQIVND (reference sequence). V was cut by 1 base and J by 1 base, with 8 bases left in between. This CDR3 is built from 14 residues. CDR3 in DNA: TGTGCCAGTAGTATAGCCGCGGGTTCCTACGAGCAGTACTTC. Amino acids: CASSIAAGSYEQYF.

The chain couples TRBV5-1 to TRBJ1-3; no clear D. Trimming shortened V by 0 bases and J by 15 bases, and 19 bases separated the two germline ends. Germline loops: CDR1 SGHRS, CDR2 YFSETQ. This CDR3 has 14 amino acids. This chain's CDR3 is CASSLGQSGSPSYF. CDR3 sequence (DNA): TGCGCCAGCAGCTTGGGGCAGTCTGGTAGCCCCTCATATTTT.

The chain links TRBV5-1 to TRBJ1-1, with 10 bases identical to TRBD1. Germline CDR1 SGHRS, CDR2 YFSETQ. Unmatched junction bases numbered 7, after V lost 4 bases and J lost 1 base. This CDR3 spans 16 amino acids. The CDR3 is CASSPGQGLGNTEAFF. The CDR3 DNA sequence: TGCGCCAGCAGCCCGGGACAGGGGTTAGGGAACACTGAAGCTTTCTTT.

The chain carries TRBV5-6 and TRBJ2-7; 8 bases align to TRBD1. The germline V gene has CDR1 SGHDT and CDR2 YYEEEE. This CDR3 comprises 14 residues. V lost 6 bases to trimming and J lost 4 bases; unmatched junction nucleotides: 9. In DNA form, the CDR3 reads TGTGCCAGCAACCCGACAGGGGTCGAGTACGAGCAGTACTTC. Amino acids: CASNPTGVEYEQYF.

The chain recombines TRBV27 with TRBJ1-4; D is possibly TRBD1 (5 bases). This CDR3 is 14 amino acids long. V was trimmed by 5 bases and J by 2 bases, leaving 9 bases between them. Per the germline V gene, CDR1 is MNHEY and CDR2 is SMNVEV (reference sequence). CDR3 in DNA: TGTGCCAGCAGTCTGGGACCTACTAATGAAAAACTGTTTTTT. This translates into CASSLGPTNEKLFF. The full variable domain, rest sourced from reference TRBV27 and TRBJ1-4, is EAQVTQNPRYLITVTGKKLTVTCSQNMNHEYMSWYRQDPGLGLRQIYYSMNVEVTDKGDVPEGYKVSRKEKRNFPLILESPSPNQTSLYFCASSLGPTNEKLFFGSGTQLSVL.

The CDR3 bases are TGCAGCGTTCAAATGGGGGTTGACAGTGAAGCTTTCTTT. Translating it yields CSVQMGVDSEAFF. This sequence joins TRBV29-1 and TRBJ1-1, with a weak D call TRBD1 (5 bases). Trimming removed 5 bases at V and 7 bases at J, with 17 bases between. The CDR3 covers 13 residues. Looked up from germline, CDR1 is SQVTM and CDR2 is ANQGSEA.

The chain links TRBV11-3 to TRBJ2-3; the D is unclear. This CDR3 is 13 amino acids long. Germline CDR1 and CDR2: SGHNT and YENEEA. V lost 2 bases and J 0 bases, leaving 3 bases between the germline ends. The DNA of the CDR3 is TGTGCCAGCAGCTTACATAGCACAGATACGCAGTATTTT. This encodes CASSLHSTDTQYF.

The rearrangement joins TRBV27 to TRBJ2-5, with D perhaps matching TRBD1 or TRBD2 (6 bases each). The CDR3 is 15 residues long. Germline V gives CDR1 MNHEY, CDR2 SMNVEV (reference sequence). The V end lost 2 bases, the J end lost 2 bases, and 12 bases lay between the germline ends. The CDR3 loop is CASSLVGGIQETQYF. The CDR3 nucleotides are TGTGCCAGCAGTTTAGTGGGGGGCATACAAGAGACCCAGTACTTC.

V is TRBV7-3 and J is TRBJ1-3; no clear D. Between the trimmed V and J ends, which lost 5 bases and 4 bases, there was a span of 9 bases. This CDR3 region has 13 residues. Germline V gives CDR1 SGHTA, CDR2 FQGTGA. The DNA for the CDR3 is TGTGCCAGCAGCCTAGGGATAGGAAACACCATATATTTT. Translation gives CASSLGIGNTIYF. The whole variable domain, filled in from reference TRBV7-3 and TRBJ1-3, reads GAGVSQTPSNKVTEKGKYVELRCDPISGHTALYWYRQSLGQGPEFLIYFQGTGAADDSGLPNDRFFAVRPEGSVSTLKIQRTERGDSAVYLCASSLGIGNTIYFGEGSWLTVV.

The rearrangement joins TRBV9 to TRBJ1-5; D is unclear. The V end was cut by 0 bases, the J end by 7 bases, with 11 bases between. The germline V gene has CDR1 SGDLS and CDR2 YYNGEE. The CDR3 is made up of 14 amino acids. In nucleotides, the CDR3 is TGTGCCAGCAGCGTAGTTGACGGCGGGCAGCCCCAGCATTTT. It encodes CASSVVDGGQPQHF.

The gene calls are TRBV6-1 and TRBJ2-3, with 7 bases lining up with TRBD1. Trimming took 0 bases from V and 4 from J; bases not matched to a gene: 4. The CDR3 runs 15 residues. Germline V gives CDR1 MNHNS, CDR2 SASEGT. The CDR3, as DNA: TGTGCCAGCAGTGAAGCAGACAGGGACCCAGATACGCAGTATTTT. Translation gives CASSEADRDPDTQYF.

This chain links TRBV7-3 with TRBJ1-4; 7 nucleotides match TRBD1. Germline V gene data show CDR1 as SGHTA and CDR2 as FQGTGA. This CDR3 spans 13 amino acids. J was trimmed by 7 bases and V by 5 bases; bases with no gene match: 4. The CDR3 region is CASSIHRGEKLFF. The CDR3 nucleotides are TGTGCCAGCAGCATACACAGGGGTGAAAAACTGTTTTTT.

This sequence joins TRBV7-9 and TRBJ1-2; unclear D gene. V was clipped by 1 base and J by 8 bases, with 14 bases between them. The CDR3 has 14 amino acids. CDR1 is SEHNR and CDR2 is FQNEAQ in the germline V gene (reference sequence). Here the CDR3 reads CASSLDVLSRGYTF. The CDR3 region has the DNA TGTGCCAGCAGCTTAGACGTCCTCTCGAGGGGCTACACCTTC.

The chain combines TRBV7-9 with TRBJ1-5; 9 bases align to TRBD1. The CDR3 contains 17 residues. The germline V gene has CDR1 SEHNR and CDR2 FQNEAQ (reference sequence). V trimming: 1 base; J trimming: 3 bases; junction bases outside the gene matches: 7. CDR3 in DNA: TGTGCCAGCAGCTTAGTCCCGGGACAGGGATTCAATCAGCCCCAGCATTTT. The encoded protein is CASSLVPGQGFNQPQHF.

The chain employs TRBV10-2 and TRBJ1-5, with 7 bases that match TRBD1. Germline V gene lookup returns CDR1 WSHSY and CDR2 SAAADI. V was clipped by 4 bases and J by 4 bases; unmatched bases: 4. This CDR3 region has 14 residues. As DNA, the CDR3 is TGCGCCAGCAGTGTTACAGGGGTTAATCAGCCCCAGCATTTT. Its translation is CASSVTGVNQPQHF.

The chain has TRBV6-5 and TRBJ1-3; no definite D call. The germline V gene encodes CDR1 MNHEY and CDR2 SVGAGI. The V end lost 11 bases, the J end lost 4 bases, and 9 bases lay between the germline ends. CDR3 length: 11 residues. CDR3 region: CAASTGNTIYF. The CDR3 nucleotides are TGTGCCGCTTCAACCGGAAACACCATATATTTT.

This chain connects TRBV6-4 to TRBJ1-1, with D unresolved. V lost 4 bases and J 2 bases, leaving 8 bases between the germline ends. This CDR3 is built from 13 residues. CDR1 is MRHNA and CDR2 is SNTAGT in the germline V gene. The DNA for the CDR3 is TGTGCCAGCAGTGTAGGGTCCAACACTGAAGCTTTCTTT. The encoded protein is CASSVGSNTEAFF.

V gene TRBV6-5 combines with J gene TRBJ1-4; 11 bases match TRBD1. V lost 6 bases and J lost 8; bases outside the gene matches: 8. The CDR3 is made up of 15 amino acids. CDR1 is MNHEY, CDR2 SVGAGI, per germline. This CDR3 is CASSIGQGAPEKLFF. CDR3 DNA: TGTGCCAGCAGCATCGGACAGGGGGCGCCGGAAAAACTGTTTTTT.

The chain joins TRBV6-6 to TRBJ1-2; D is unclear. The CDR3 loop spans 12 amino acids. CDR1 is MNHNY, CDR2 SVGAGI, per germline (reference sequence). The V gene lost 6 bases and the J gene lost 0 bases, with 5 bases spanning the gap. CDR3: CASSPANYGYTF. The CDR3 DNA is TGTGCCAGCAGCCCAGCTAACTATGGCTACACCTTC.

This clone was seen once. J is TRBJ2-7 and V is TRBV29-1, with TRBD2 identical over 9 bases. Germline V gene data show CDR1 as SQVTM and CDR2 as ANQGSEA. The CDR3 has 14 amino acids. V lost 5 bases to trimming and J lost 1 base; unmatched junction nucleotides: 6. The CDR3 nucleotides are TGCAGCGTTCTACCGGGACTAGCTTCCTACGAGCAGTACTTC. Translating gives CSVLPGLASYEQYF.

The chain couples TRBV2 to TRBJ2-5, with 14 bases matching TRBD2. Germline CDR1 SNHLY, CDR2 FYNNEI. There are 16 residues in the CDR3. Trimming cost V 6 bases and J 2 bases; bases outside gene matches: 5. In nucleotides, the CDR3 is TGTGCCAGCAGGAAGCGACTAGCGGGAGGGCAAGAGACCCAGTACTTC. It specifies CASRKRLAGGQETQYF.

The chain has TRBV5-4 and TRBJ2-3; D gene unclear. The V end lost 0 bases, the J end lost 2 bases, and 13 bases lay between the germline ends. The germline V gene encodes CDR1 SGHNT and CDR2 YYREEE (reference sequence). This CDR3 contains 16 residues. The CDR3 spells CASSLGAGSLTDTQYF. In DNA form, the CDR3 reads TGTGCCAGCAGCTTGGGGGCTGGGTCCCTCACAGATACGCAGTATTTT.

CDR3 nucleotide sequence: TGCGCCAGGTTTGGGGAATACAATGAGCAGTTCTTC. Its protein product is CARFGEYNEQFF. The V gene is TRBV23-1, the J gene TRBJ2-1; D not resolved. TRBV23-1 is treated as an ORF (open reading frame) with a function not yet certain. This CDR3 is built from 12 residues. Trimming pared 9 bases from V and 4 bases from J, leaving 10 bases between.

This clone was seen once. In nucleotides, the CDR3 is TGCGCCAGCAGCGGAGGGGGCGCAGACACTGAAGCTTTCTTT. It encodes CASSGGGADTEAFF. The chain links TRBV5-1 to TRBJ1-1, with 7 positions matching TRBD1. The CDR3 covers 14 residues. Germline V gives CDR1 SGHRS, CDR2 YFSETQ. The J segment lost 3 bases and the V segment lost 4 bases, leaving 6 bases of the junction unmatched.

The V and J genes are TRBV27 and TRBJ1-4; D may be TRBD1 (5 bases). Looked up from germline, CDR1 is MNHEY and CDR2 is SMNVEV (reference sequence). The CDR3 is made up of 13 amino acids. The V and J ends lost 6 bases and 7 bases respectively, with 12 bases between them. As DNA, the CDR3 is TGTGCCAGCAGAACAGTGGGGGGTGAAAAACTGTTTTTT. Translated: CASRTVGGEKLFF.

The rearrangement uses TRBV30 and TRBJ1-2, with 7 bases identical to TRBD1. Germline V lookup: CDR1 GTSNPN, CDR2 SVGIG (reference sequence). The CDR3 consists of 12 residues. With 5 bases clipped from V and 9 bases from J, the junction kept 9 bases outside the gene matches. CDR3: CAWEPGQRRYTF. In nucleotides, the CDR3 is TGTGCCTGGGAACCGGGACAGAGGCGCTACACCTTC.

V is TRBV4-1 and J is TRBJ1-2, with 7 bases identical to TRBD1. This CDR3 contains 14 residues. The J segment lost 2 bases and the V segment lost 4 bases, leaving 4 bases of the junction unmatched. Germline V CDR1 and CDR2: MGHRA, YSYEKL. The CDR3 region has the DNA TGCGCCAGCAGCCCTCCGGGACAGAACTATGGCTACACCTTC. Amino acids: CASSPPGQNYGYTF.